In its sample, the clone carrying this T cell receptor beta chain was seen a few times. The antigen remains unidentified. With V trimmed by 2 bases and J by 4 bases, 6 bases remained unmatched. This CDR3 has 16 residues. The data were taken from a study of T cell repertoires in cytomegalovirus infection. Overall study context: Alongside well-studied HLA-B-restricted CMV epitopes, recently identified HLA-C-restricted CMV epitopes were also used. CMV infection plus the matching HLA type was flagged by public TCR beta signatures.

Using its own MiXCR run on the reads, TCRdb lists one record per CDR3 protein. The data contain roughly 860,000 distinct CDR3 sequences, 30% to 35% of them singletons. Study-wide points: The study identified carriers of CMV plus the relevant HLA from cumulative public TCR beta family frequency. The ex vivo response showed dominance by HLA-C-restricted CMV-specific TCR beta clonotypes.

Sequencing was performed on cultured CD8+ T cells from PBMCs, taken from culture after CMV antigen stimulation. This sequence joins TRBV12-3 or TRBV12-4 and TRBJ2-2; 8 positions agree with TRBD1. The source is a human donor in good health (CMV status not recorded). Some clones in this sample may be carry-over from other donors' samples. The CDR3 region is CASSLSTGGRTGELFF. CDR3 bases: TGTGCCAGCAGTTTAAGTACAGGGGGTCGCACCGGGGAGCTGTTTTTT.